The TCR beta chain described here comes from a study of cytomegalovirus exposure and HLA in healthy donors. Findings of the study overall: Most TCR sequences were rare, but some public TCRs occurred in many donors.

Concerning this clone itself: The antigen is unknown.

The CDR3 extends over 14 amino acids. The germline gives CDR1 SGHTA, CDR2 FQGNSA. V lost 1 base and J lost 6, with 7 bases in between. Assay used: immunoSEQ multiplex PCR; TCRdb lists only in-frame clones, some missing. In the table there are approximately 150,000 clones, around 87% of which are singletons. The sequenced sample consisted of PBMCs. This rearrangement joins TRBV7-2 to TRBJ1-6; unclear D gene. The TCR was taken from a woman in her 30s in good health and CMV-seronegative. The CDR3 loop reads CASSLGVGNSPLHF. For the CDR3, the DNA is TGTGCCAGCAGCTTAGGTGTCGGTAATTCACCCCTCCACTTT.